The clone carrying this T cell receptor (beta chain) was seen once. Its antigen is unidentified. This record comes from a study of long-term antiretroviral therapy in people with HIV. Background on the study: The study's earliest collections predate the 2015 immediate-ART recommendation by about a decade. Broader study findings: Drawn between 2004 and 2017, the blood was possibly obtained under older ART regimens.

Sequencing relied on immunoSEQ assay v3.0, run at survey level. TCRdb's copy holds only in-frame clones and misses some; the assay was immunoSEQ multiplex PCR. The table has almost 25,000 clones, more than 65% seen once. There are 16 residues in the CDR3. Germline CDR1 LNHNV, CDR2 YYDKDF (reference sequence). Trimming removed 1 base from V and 3 bases from J; junction bases left unmatched: 8. Donors each had at least one pre-ART PBMC sample and at least two post-ART ones. Among participants with HIV, every one received treatment in the United States. The chain has TRBV15 and TRBJ2-5; 7 nucleotides agree with TRBD2. The sample in question was unsorted PBMCs, obtained 3 years after starting antiretroviral therapy. The receptor was isolated from a man in his forties or fifties with HIV. The CDR3 loop is CATSRGGRGREETQYF. In DNA form, the CDR3 reads TGTGCCACCAGCAGAGGAGGGCGGGGGAGAGAAGAGACCCAGTACTTC.